Shown below are 20 T cell receptor beta chains from a single sample sequenced in a study of beta chain features in type 1 diabetes. The entirety of the isolated RNA underwent reverse transcription, so expressed TCRB transcripts were sequenced. The assay was immunoSEQ multiplex PCR, and TCRdb's table has in-frame clones only and misses some. The sample contains 130,000 to 150,000 clones, about a tenth of which appear only once. Sequenced input: central memory CD4+ T cells from blood. These receptors were taken from a young man in good health.

V gene TRBV4-2 combines with J gene TRBJ1-4, with a possible D match to TRBD1 (5 bases). V was pared by 0 bases and J by 7 bases, with 12 bases between. There are 15 residues in the CDR3. Germline assignment: CDR1 LGHNA and CDR2 YNFKEQ. The CDR3 region is CASSQDTTDLEKLFF. CDR3 nucleotides: TGTGCCAGCAGCCAAGATACGACAGACCTTGAAAAACTGTTTTTT.

In its sample, this clone was seen a few times. The gene calls are TRBV7-2 and TRBJ2-1; 13 bases align to TRBD2. The CDR3 extends over 17 amino acids. Germline CDR1 SGHTA, CDR2 FQGNSA. Trimming cost V 5 bases and J 10 bases; bases outside gene matches: 14. CDR3 in amino acids: CASSRIPTSGGAGEQFF. The CDR3 coding sequence is TGTGCCAGCAGCCGAATTCCAACTAGCGGGGGGGCAGGAGAGCAGTTCTTC.

The J gene is TRBJ2-2, the V gene TRBV11-2, with 10 bases fitting TRBD2. Germline values: CDR1 SGHAT, CDR2 FQNNGV. The CDR3 sequence is 15 residues long. V was clipped by 6 bases and J by 6 bases; unmatched bases: 7. For the CDR3, the DNA is TGTGCCAGCAGACCTGGACTAGCGGACGCCGGGGAGCTGTTTTTT. Residues: CASRPGLADAGELFF.

There are a few counts of this clone. This chain joins TRBV18 and TRBJ1-5; D is undetermined. There are 14 residues in the CDR3. Germline V gene lookup returns CDR1 KGHSH and CDR2 LQKENI. Trimming took 2 bases from V and 7 from J, leaving 12 bases between them. The CDR3 loop is CASSPMTERQPQHF. CDR3 nucleotides: TGTGCCAGCTCACCAATGACCGAGCGCCAGCCCCAGCATTTT.

The sample holds a few counts of this clone. The chain recombines TRBV4-1 with TRBJ2-1; the D is unclear. V dropped 5 bases and J dropped 10 bases, with 12 bases sitting between them. Germline values: CDR1 MGHRA, CDR2 YSYEKL. This CDR3 comprises 12 residues. CDR3: CASSFQAQEQFF. In nucleotides, the CDR3 is TGCGCCAGCAGCTTCCAAGCGCAGGAGCAGTTCTTC.

This clone was detected a few times. CDR3 loop: CAWSAGGFGYGYTF. CDR3 DNA: TGTGCCTGGAGTGCAGGGGGCTTTGGCTATGGCTACACCTTC. The chain employs TRBV30 and TRBJ1-2; 8 nucleotides align to TRBD1. V shed 1 base, J shed 4 bases, and the junction held 5 bases outside the gene matches. CDR1 GTSNPN and CDR2 SVGIG come from the germline V gene (reference sequence). CDR3 size: 14 residues. Combining the CDR3 with reference TRBV30 and TRBJ1-2 gives the whole variable domain SQTIHQWPATLVQPVGSPLSLECTVEGTSNPNLYWYRQAAGRGLQLLFYSVGIGQISSEVPQNLSASRPQDRQFILSSKKLLLSDSGFYLCAWSAGGFGYGYTFGSGTRLTVV.

This clone was seen a handful of times. The V and J genes are TRBV5-1 and TRBJ1-6; D may be TRBD1 (5 bases). Germline CDR1 is SGHRS and CDR2 is YFSETQ. This CDR3 has 14 residues. Trimming removed 0 bases at V and 8 bases at J, with 9 bases between. CDR3 DNA: TGCGCCAGCAGCTTGGGGGTAGGGGATTCACCCCTCCACTTT. It is translated as CASSLGVGDSPLHF.

The rearrangement joins TRBV19 to TRBJ1-2; TRBD1 might be the D (5 bases). The ends were cut back, 7 bases at V and 6 bases at J, with 18 bases in the middle. Germline-derived CDR1 and CDR2 are LNHDA and SQIVND (reference sequence). The CDR3 is 14 amino acids. The CDR3 DNA follows: TGTGCCAGTATACCGGATCAGGGTACTCATGGCTACACCTTC. Translation gives CASIPDQGTHGYTF.

This clone was found a few times. The V and J genes are TRBV7-2 and TRBJ2-1; 11 bases agree with TRBD2. The V segment lost 5 bases and the J segment 8 bases; nucleotides outside the gene matches: 11. This CDR3 has 16 residues. Germline CDR1 SGHTA, CDR2 FQGNSA. The CDR3 region is CASSLTSGGAGHEQFF. In DNA form, the CDR3 reads TGTGCCAGCAGCCTAACTAGCGGGGGCGCCGGGCATGAGCAGTTCTTC.

This clone was observed a few times. The chain carries TRBV14 and TRBJ2-7; D perhaps matches TRBD2 (6 bases). Germline loops: CDR1 SGHDN, CDR2 FVKESK. CDR3 size: 15 residues. V gave up 0 bases and J gave up 3 bases, with 12 bases separating them. CDR3 nucleotides: TGTGCCAGCAGCCAAGATTGGAGGGAGCACTACGAGCAGTACTTC. It codes for CASSQDWREHYEQYF.

This clone was recorded a few times. The rearrangement uses TRBV2 and TRBJ1-4, with D possibly TRBD1 on 6 matching bases. The germline CDR1 and CDR2 sequences are SNHLY and FYNNEI. V was trimmed by 1 base and J by 5 bases, leaving 11 bases between them. The CDR3 loop spans 15 amino acids. The CDR3 reads CASSEDSTGNEKLFF. The DNA of the CDR3 is TGTGCCAGCAGTGAAGATAGCACAGGGAATGAAAAACTGTTTTTT. The full variable domain, completed using reference TRBV2 and TRBJ1-4, is EPEVTQTPSHQVTQMGQEVILRCVPISNHLYFYWYRQILGQKVEFLVSFYNNEISEKSEIFDDQFSVERPDGSNFTLKIRSTKLEDSAMYFCASSEDSTGNEKLFFGSGTQLSVL.

The chain employs TRBV6-4 and TRBJ1-5; D is unresolved. The V end was cut by 3 bases, the J end by 0 bases, with 3 bases between. This CDR3 has 13 residues. Germline values: CDR1 MRHNA, CDR2 SNTAGT. The CDR3 DNA reads TGTGCCAGCAGTGAATATAGCAATCAGCCCCAGCATTTT. It codes for CASSEYSNQPQHF.

This clone was picked up a small number of times. The chain has TRBV5-4 and TRBJ2-3; 10 nucleotides match TRBD2. This CDR3 is built from 17 residues. Germline CDR1 and CDR2: SGHNT and YYREEE (reference sequence). J was trimmed by 2 bases and V by 4 bases; bases with no gene match: 10. The CDR3 spells CASSAGTSVRATDTQYF. In DNA, the CDR3 is TGTGCCAGCAGCGCAGGGACTAGCGTTCGGGCCACAGATACGCAGTATTTT.

The rearrangement joins TRBV18 to TRBJ1-6, with D uncertain. Germline CDR1 and CDR2: KGHSH and LQKENI. There are 15 residues in the CDR3. V lost 0 bases and J lost 14, with 17 bases in between. CDR3 sequence reads: CASSPPEGGSTSLHF. The CDR3 DNA reads TGTGCCAGCTCACCACCGGAAGGCGGCAGTACATCCCTCCACTTT. The full variable domain, its missing parts supplied by reference TRBV18 and TRBJ1-6, is NAGVMQNPRHLVRRRGQEARLRCSPMKGHSHVYWYRQLPEEGLKFMVYLQKENIIDESGMPKERFSAEFPKEGPSILRIQQVVRGDSAAYFCASSPPEGGSTSLHFGNGTRLTVT.

The chain uses TRBV5-1 and TRBJ2-5; TRBD1 matches 9 bases. CDR3 length equals 16 residues. The germline V gene encodes CDR1 SGHRS and CDR2 YFSETQ. V shed 3 bases, J shed 5 bases, and the junction held 11 bases outside the gene matches. DNA of the CDR3: TGCGCCAGCAGCTCCCGACAGGGGGGAGGGCAGGAGACCCAGTACTTC. Its protein product is CASSSRQGGGQETQYF.

This sequence joins TRBV6-5 and TRBJ1-2; maybe TRBD1 (5 bases). Trimming shortened V by 4 bases and J by 8 bases, and 17 bases separated the two germline ends. The CDR3 contains 14 residues. Germline CDR1 is MNHEY and CDR2 is SVGAGI. CDR3 bases: TGTGCCAGCAGTTCAGTATACAGGTTTGGCGGCTACACCTTC. Its translation is CASSSVYRFGGYTF.

The V and J genes are TRBV15 and TRBJ2-1; 10 bases line up with TRBD2. The CDR3 totals 18 residues. CDR1 is LNHNV, CDR2 YYDKDF, per germline (reference sequence). V trimming: 2 bases; J trimming: 0 bases; junction bases outside the gene matches: 7. CDR3: CATSRPGLAASSYNEQFF. The DNA of the CDR3 is TGTGCCACCAGCAGACCCGGACTAGCGGCCAGCTCCTACAATGAGCAGTTCTTC.

The J gene is TRBJ2-2, the V gene TRBV2; D is perhaps TRBD2 (5 bases). Germline V gene sequence: CDR1 SNHLY, CDR2 FYNNEI. The CDR3 totals 13 residues. V was clipped by 4 bases and J by 6 bases, with 9 bases between them. CDR3 coding DNA: TGTGCCAGCAGTGGACGAGGGTCCGGGGAGCTGTTTTTT. Residues: CASSGRGSGELFF.

This rearrangement joins TRBV6-1 to TRBJ1-4; D perhaps matches TRBD1 (6 bases). Germline V gene sequence: CDR1 MNHNS, CDR2 SASEGT. The ends were cut back, 3 bases at V and 3 bases at J, with 11 bases in the middle. The CDR3 spans 15 residues. The CDR3: CASSDAYRANEKLFF. In DNA form, the CDR3 reads TGTGCCAGCAGTGACGCCTACAGGGCTAATGAAAAACTGTTTTTT.

The genes are TRBV6-1 and TRBJ2-7; 11 bases match TRBD1. The germline V gene encodes CDR1 MNHNS and CDR2 SASEGT. The CDR3 is 13 residues long. The CDR3 region is CAVRTGGDYEQYF. The CDR3 region has the DNA TGTGCTGTCCGGACAGGGGGCGATTACGAGCAGTACTTC.